What follows describes a single T cell receptor beta chain. Trimming removed 0 bases from V and 1 base from J, with 11 bases in between. Germline CDR1 is SGDLS and CDR2 is YYNGEE. This CDR3 has 15 residues. As processed by the authors: Filtering of immunoSEQ junctional sequences could not match full-length read filtering. Only in-frame clones appear in the TCRdb table, and some are missing; sequencing was by immunoSEQ multiplex PCR. Clone size and V and J calls were adopted from that table, with D and trimming inferred from the DNA. Of 450,000 or so clones detected, 77% appear once; the ten largest clones hold around 12%. This entry belongs to a study of shared clonotypes between healthy human individuals.

The receptor's source is a woman between 40 and 50 years old in good health. Some clones in this sample may be carry-over from other donors' samples. The V gene is TRBV9, the J gene TRBJ2-7; D is perhaps TRBD1 (6 bases). Sample: PBMCs. The CDR3 coding sequence is TGTGCCAGCAGCGTAGGTGGGGACATATCCTACGAGCAGTACTTC. This gives the protein CASSVGGDISYEQYF.